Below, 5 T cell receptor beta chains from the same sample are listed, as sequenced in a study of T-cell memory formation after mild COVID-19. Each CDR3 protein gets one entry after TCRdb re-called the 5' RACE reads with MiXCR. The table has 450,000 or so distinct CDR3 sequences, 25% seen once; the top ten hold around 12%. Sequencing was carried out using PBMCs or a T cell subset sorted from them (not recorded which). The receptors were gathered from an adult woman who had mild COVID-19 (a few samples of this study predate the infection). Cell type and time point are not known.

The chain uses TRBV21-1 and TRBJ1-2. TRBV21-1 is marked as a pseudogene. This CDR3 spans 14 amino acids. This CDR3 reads CASSRLRANYGYTF. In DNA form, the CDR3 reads TGTGCCAGCAGCCGTTTACGGGCTAACTATGGCTACACCTTC.

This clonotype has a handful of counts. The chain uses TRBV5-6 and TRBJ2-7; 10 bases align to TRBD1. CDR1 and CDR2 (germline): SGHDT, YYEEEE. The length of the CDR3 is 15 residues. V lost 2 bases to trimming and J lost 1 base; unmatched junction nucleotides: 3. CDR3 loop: CASSFLGQGSYEQYF. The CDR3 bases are TGTGCCAGCAGCTTTTTGGGACAGGGGTCCTACGAGCAGTACTTC.

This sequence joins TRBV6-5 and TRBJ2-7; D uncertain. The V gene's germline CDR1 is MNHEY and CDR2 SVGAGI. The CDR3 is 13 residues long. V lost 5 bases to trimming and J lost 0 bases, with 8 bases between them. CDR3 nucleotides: TGTGCCAGCAGTGAGACTGACTCCTACGAGCAGTACTTC. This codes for CASSETDSYEQYF.

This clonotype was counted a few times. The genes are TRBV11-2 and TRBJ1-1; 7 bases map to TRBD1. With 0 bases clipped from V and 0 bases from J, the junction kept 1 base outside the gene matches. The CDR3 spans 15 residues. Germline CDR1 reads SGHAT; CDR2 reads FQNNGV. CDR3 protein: CASSLEQGLNTEAFF. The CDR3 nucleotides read TGTGCCAGCAGCTTAGAACAGGGGTTGAACACTGAAGCTTTCTTT.

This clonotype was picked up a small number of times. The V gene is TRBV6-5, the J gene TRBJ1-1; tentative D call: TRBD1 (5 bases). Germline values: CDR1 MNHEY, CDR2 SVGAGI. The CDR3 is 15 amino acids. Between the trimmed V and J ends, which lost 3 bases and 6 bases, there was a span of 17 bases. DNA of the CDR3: TGTGCCAGCAGTTATTCTAAACATCAGGGTTCTGAAGCTTTCTTT. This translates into CASSYSKHQGSEAFF.